This T cell receptor (beta chain) was sequenced during a study of graft-versus-host responses after intestinal transplantation. For the study at large: Recipients had multivisceral, liver-intestinal, or isolated intestinal transplants. Each patient got anti-thymocyte globulin induction, then tacrolimus and steroids for roughly 3 years.

The CDR3 runs 16 residues. The germline CDR1 and CDR2 sequences are SGHTA and FQGNSA. V lost 0 bases and J 0 bases, leaving 6 bases between the germline ends. Some clones are missing from TCRdb's copy, which holds only in-frame ones; the method was immunoSEQ multiplex PCR. This table has tens of thousands of clones, roughly 94% appearing once. Concerning this clone itself: Its cognate antigen is unknown.

This TCR derives from a human donor who was the organ donor for an intestinal transplant. The sample in question was unstimulated CD4+ T cells sorted from spleen or lymph node cells, obtained before transplant. V usage is TRBV7-2 and J usage is TRBJ2-6; D uncertain. The CDR3 protein is CASSLATPSGANVLTF. For the CDR3, the DNA is TGTGCCAGCAGCTTAGCGACACCCTCTGGGGCCAACGTCCTGACTTTC.